This TCR beta chain was sequenced for a study of T cell changes during pregnancy in multiple sclerosis. The sample holds one count of this clone. This table comes from immunoSEQ multiplex PCR, and its TCRdb copy is limited to in-frame clones, with some not included. The sample holds approximately 47,000 clones, approximately 95% seen once. Sequenced here: CD4+ T cells from peripheral blood mononuclear cells, sampled in the first trimester of pregnancy. This TCR was sampled from a female donor with multiple sclerosis, enrolled in a pregnancy study.

The CDR3 region has the DNA TGTGCCAGCAGCTTAGCGGTCGCGGGGGGCCAGCAGTTCTTC. Its protein is CASSLAVAGGQQFF. The V and J genes are TRBV7-9 and TRBJ2-1; TRBD2 matches at 8 bases. Losses at the gene ends were 0 bases for V and 11 bases for J; bases not matched to a gene: 6. Germline V CDR1 and CDR2: SEHNR, FQNEAQ (reference sequence). The CDR3 covers 14 residues.